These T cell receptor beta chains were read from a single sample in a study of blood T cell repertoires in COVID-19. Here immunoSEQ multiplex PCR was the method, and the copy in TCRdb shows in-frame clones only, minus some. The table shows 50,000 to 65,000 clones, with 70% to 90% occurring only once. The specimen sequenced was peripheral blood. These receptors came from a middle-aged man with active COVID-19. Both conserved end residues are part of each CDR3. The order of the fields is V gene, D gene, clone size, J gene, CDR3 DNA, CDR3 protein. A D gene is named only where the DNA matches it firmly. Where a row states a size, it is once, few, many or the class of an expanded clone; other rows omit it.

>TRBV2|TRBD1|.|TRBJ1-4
TGTGCCAGCTCTATGGGACAGGGGGATGAAAAACTGTTTTTT
CASSMGQGDEKLFF
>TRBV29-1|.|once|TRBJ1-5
TGCAGCGTTGCTGAGGGAGGTAGCAATCAGCCCCAGCATTTT
CSVAEGGSNQPQHF
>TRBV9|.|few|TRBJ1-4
TGTGCCAGCAGTCTTGGAGGAGGGGAAAAACTGTTTTTT
CASSLGGGEKLFF
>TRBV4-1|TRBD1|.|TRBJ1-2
TGCGCCAGCAGCCAGGCCGGGACAGCCTATGGCTACACCTTC
CASSQAGTAYGYTF
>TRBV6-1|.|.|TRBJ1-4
TGTGCCAGCCGGGTCCCTAATGAAAAACTGTTTTTT
CASRVPNEKLFF
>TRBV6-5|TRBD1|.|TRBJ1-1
TGTGCCAGCAGGTCGGACAGGGTTTATACTGAAGCTTTCTTT
CASRSDRVYTEAFF
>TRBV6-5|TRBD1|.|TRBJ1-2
TGTGCCAGCAGTTACGGGACAGGGGTTAGCTACACCTTC
CASSYGTGVSYTF
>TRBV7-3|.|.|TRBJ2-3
TGTGCCAGCAGCTCCGCCGGGGATACGCAGTATTTT
CASSSAGDTQYF
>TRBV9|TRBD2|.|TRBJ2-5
TGTGCCAGCAGTGAGAGAGCGGGAGCCCTCCAAGAGACCCAGTACTTC
CASSERAGALQETQYF
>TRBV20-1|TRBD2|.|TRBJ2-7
TGCAGTGCTAGTCGAGCGGGAGTGTCCGAGCAGTACTTC
CSASRAGVSEQYF
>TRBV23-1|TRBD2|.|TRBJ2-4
TGCGCCAGCAGTCTTCTAGGGGCGGGAGGGCCTGTGGTCAAAAACATTCAGTACTTC
CASSLLGAGGPVVKNIQYF
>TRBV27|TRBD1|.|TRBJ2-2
TGTGCCAGCAGTACTTGGGCAGGGGGCACCGGGGAGCTGTTTTTT
CASSTWAGGTGELFF
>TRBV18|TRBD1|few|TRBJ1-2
TGTGCCAGCTCACGATATACCGGGACAGCCAACTATGGCTACACCTTC
CASSRYTGTANYGYTF
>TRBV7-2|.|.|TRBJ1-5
TGTGCCAGCAGCTTAGACAGTCGACGCAATCAGCCCCAGCATTTT
CASSLDSRRNQPQHF
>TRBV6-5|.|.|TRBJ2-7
TGTGCCAGCAGAATAGAACCCTACGAGCAGTACTTC
CASRIEPYEQYF